This TCR beta chain was identified in a study of CD8 T cells in Susac syndrome. The CDR3 extends over 12 amino acids. Trimming removed 3 bases at V and 4 bases at J, with 9 bases between. Per the germline V gene, CDR1 is GTSNPN and CDR2 is SVGIG (reference sequence). Negative isolation yielded the CD8+ and CD4+ T cells, while FACS enriched the TEMRA cells. With random hexamers, reverse transcription was performed on about 0.45 to 1 ug of RNA. MiXCR, run by TCRdb on the immunoSEQ multiplex PCR reads, gives a single entry per CDR3 protein. The table lists 95,000 to 150,000 distinct CDR3 sequences, over 90% of them singletons.

V and J are TRBV30 and TRBJ1-1; no firm D call. The specimen sequenced was CD4+ T cells from PBMCs. This clonotype was sampled from a human donor with Susac syndrome. The CDR3 loop reads CAWREQVTEAFF. The CDR3 region has the DNA TGTGCCTGGAGGGAGCAGGTCACTGAAGCTTTCTTT.